This T cell receptor (beta chain) originates from a study of graft-versus-host responses after intestinal transplantation. This CDR3 has 17 amino acids. Germline CDR1 is SQVTM and CDR2 is ANQGSEA. The V gene end was trimmed by 6 bases and the J gene end by 8 bases; junction bases not matched to a gene: 20. Here immunoSEQ multiplex PCR was the method, and the copy in TCRdb shows in-frame clones only, minus some. The sample lists approximately 90,000 clones, 80% to 95% seen once, with 7% to 9.5% in the top ten. Study conclusions and caveats: Researchers found peak circulating GvH clone levels linked to early post-transplant HvG declines. Detected in recipient marrow were GvH clones, some of which were first observed in ileum or blood. Those patients showing graft-donor T cell macrochimerism displayed high graft-versus-host to host-versus-graft clonal ratios in allografts.

On this clone: Its antigen is as yet unknown.

The specimen was unstimulated CD8+ T cells sorted from spleen or lymph node cells, collected before transplant. The sequence was collected from a human donor who was the organ donor for an intestinal transplant. The chain carries TRBV29-1 and TRBJ2-1; the match to TRBD2 covers 9 bases. CDR3 sequence: CSVDSGRSGGRGDEQFF. CDR3 sequence (DNA): TGCAGCGTGGACAGCGGTCGGAGCGGGGGGCGCGGGGATGAGCAGTTCTTC.